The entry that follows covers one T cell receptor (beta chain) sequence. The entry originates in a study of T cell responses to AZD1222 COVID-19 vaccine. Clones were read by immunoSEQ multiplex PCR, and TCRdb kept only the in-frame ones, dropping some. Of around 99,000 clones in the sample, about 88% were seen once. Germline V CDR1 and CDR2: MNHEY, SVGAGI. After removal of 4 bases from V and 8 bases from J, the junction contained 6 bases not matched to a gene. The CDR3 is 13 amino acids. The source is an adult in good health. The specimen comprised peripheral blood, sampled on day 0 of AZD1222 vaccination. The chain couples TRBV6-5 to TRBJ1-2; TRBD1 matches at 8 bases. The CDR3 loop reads CASSSIQGEGYTF. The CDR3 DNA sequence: TGTGCCAGCAGTTCAATACAGGGGGAAGGCTACACCTTC.